The present T cell receptor (beta chain) was sequenced within a study of control samples from healthy donors and cancer patients. Assay: immunoSEQ multiplex PCR; the TCRdb copy retains only in-frame clones and omits some. The sample has under 200,000 clones, just under 95% seen once. Material for sequencing was blood. The TCR sequence derives from a woman aged 40-49 years in good health.

Here the CDR3 DNA reads TGTGCCAGTAGCGACAGGGGGTACGGCTATGGCTACACCTTC. Its translation: CASSDRGYGYGYTF. This rearrangement joins TRBV19 to TRBJ1-2; 9 nucleotides align to TRBD1. The CDR3 is made up of 14 amino acids. Trimming removed 6 bases from V and 4 bases from J; junction bases left unmatched: 6. CDR1 and CDR2 (germline): LNHDA, SQIVND (reference sequence).